This record concerns one T cell receptor (beta chain) sequence. The CDR3 has 14 residues. Trimming took 1 base from V and 6 from J; bases not matched to a gene: 4. Germline loops: CDR1 MGHRA, CDR2 YSYEKL. Authors' processing steps: Estimated nucleated cell counts came from reference gene primer amplification. Here immunoSEQ multiplex PCR was the method, and the copy in TCRdb shows in-frame clones only, minus some. V, J and clone size derive from that table, while D and trimming were established from the DNA sequence. The sample carries around 63,000 clones, more than 65% recorded once. The data stem from a study of blood T cell repertoires in COVID-19. Study background: There were acute and convalescent COVID-19 samples, and they came from the United States, Italy and Spain. PBMCs, B-cell-depleted T cells, or T cells were the source of the cDNA or gDNA that made up the material.

This clonotype originated in a woman in her seventies with acute or convalescent COVID-19. Sequenced: peripheral blood. The V gene is TRBV4-1, the J gene TRBJ1-2; 8 nucleotides line up with TRBD1. The CDR3 protein is CASSQGPGGDGYTF. The CDR3 coding sequence is TGCGCCAGCAGCCAAGGACCAGGGGGCGATGGCTACACCTTC.